This T cell receptor (beta chain) is drawn from a study of cytomegalovirus exposure and HLA in healthy donors. Study findings and constraints: The authors later linked a missense DCLRE1C variant to TCR beta V- and J-gene trimming. Association of some 18,000 TCR beta sequences with HLA alleles was found at 0.05 false discovery rate in a later analysis.

This clone was picked up one time. Its specificity is unknown. The CDR3 has 14 residues. The germline V gene encodes CDR1 SGHVS and CDR2 FNYEAQ. The ends were cut back, 3 bases at V and 0 bases at J, with 8 bases in the middle. Researchers ran the PCR with 60 Vbeta and 13 Jbeta primers. TCRdb keeps only in-frame clones here, not all; method: immunoSEQ multiplex PCR. The sample has roughly 150,000 clones; over 70% are singletons. This TCR was sampled from a woman in her thirties or forties in good health and CMV-seronegative. The sequenced material came from PBMCs. The chain couples TRBV7-6 to TRBJ1-1, with D tentatively TRBD1 (6 bases). CDR3 protein: CASSFGDMNTEAFF. The CDR3 bases are TGTGCCAGCAGCTTTGGGGACATGAACACTGAAGCTTTCTTT.